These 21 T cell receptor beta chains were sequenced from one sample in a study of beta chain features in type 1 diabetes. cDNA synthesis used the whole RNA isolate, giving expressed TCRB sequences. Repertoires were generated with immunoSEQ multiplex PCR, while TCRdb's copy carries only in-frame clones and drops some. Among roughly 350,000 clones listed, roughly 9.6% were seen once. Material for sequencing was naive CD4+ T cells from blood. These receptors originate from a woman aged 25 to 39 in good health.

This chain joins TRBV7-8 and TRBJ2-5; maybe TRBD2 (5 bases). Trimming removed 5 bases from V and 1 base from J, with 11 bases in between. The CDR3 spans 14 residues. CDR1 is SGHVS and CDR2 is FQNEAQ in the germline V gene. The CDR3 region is CASSPGLAQETQYF. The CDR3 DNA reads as TGTGCCAGCAGCCCTGGACTTGCCCAAGAGACCCAGTACTTC.

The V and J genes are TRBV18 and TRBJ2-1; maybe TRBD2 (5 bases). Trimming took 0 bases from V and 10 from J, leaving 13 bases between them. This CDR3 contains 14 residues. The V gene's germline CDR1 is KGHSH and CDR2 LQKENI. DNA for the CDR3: TGTGCCAGCTCACCACCGATGGCTAGCCACGAGCAGTTCTTC. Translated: CASSPPMASHEQFF.

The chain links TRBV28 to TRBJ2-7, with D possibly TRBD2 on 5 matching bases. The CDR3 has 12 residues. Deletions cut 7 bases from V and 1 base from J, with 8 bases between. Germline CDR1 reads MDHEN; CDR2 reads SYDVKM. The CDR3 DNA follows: TGTGCCAGCAACCCGGGGTCCTACGAGCAGTACTTC. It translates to CASNPGSYEQYF.

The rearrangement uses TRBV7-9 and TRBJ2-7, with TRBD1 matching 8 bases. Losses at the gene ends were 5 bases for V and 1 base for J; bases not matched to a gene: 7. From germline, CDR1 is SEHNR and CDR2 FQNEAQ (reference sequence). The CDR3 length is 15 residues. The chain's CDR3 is CASSGGQGGSYEQYF. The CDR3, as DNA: TGTGCCAGCAGCGGAGGACAGGGCGGATCCTACGAGCAGTACTTC.

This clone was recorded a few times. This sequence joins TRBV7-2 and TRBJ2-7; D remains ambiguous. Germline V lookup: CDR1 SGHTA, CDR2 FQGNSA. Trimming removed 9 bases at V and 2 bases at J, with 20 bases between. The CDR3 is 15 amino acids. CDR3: CASTASVIGPYEQYF. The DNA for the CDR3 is TGTGCCAGTACAGCTTCGGTGATTGGGCCCTACGAGCAGTACTTC.

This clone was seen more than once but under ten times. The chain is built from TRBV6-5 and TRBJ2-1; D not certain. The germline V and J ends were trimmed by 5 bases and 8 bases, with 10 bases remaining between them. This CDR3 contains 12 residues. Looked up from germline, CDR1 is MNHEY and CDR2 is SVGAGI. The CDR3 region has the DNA TGTGCCAGCAGTGATCGGTTGTATGAGCAGTTCTTC. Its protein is CASSDRLYEQFF.

CDR3 bases: TGTGCCAGCAGCTTAACAGCTGGTTTGTTCTCTGGGGCCAACGTCCTGACTTTC. The encoded protein is CASSLTAGLFSGANVLTF. The chain employs TRBV7-3 and TRBJ2-6; D ambiguous. The CDR3 is 18 amino acids. Per germline, CDR1 SGHTA and CDR2 FQGTGA. V was pared by 0 bases and J by 0 bases, with 12 bases between.

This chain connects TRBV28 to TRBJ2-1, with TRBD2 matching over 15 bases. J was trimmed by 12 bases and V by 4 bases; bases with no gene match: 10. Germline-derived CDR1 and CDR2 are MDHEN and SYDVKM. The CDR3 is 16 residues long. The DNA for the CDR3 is TGTGCCAGCAGTTACCCCGGAGGACTAGCGGGAGGGGTGCAGTTCTTC. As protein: CASSYPGGLAGGVQFF.

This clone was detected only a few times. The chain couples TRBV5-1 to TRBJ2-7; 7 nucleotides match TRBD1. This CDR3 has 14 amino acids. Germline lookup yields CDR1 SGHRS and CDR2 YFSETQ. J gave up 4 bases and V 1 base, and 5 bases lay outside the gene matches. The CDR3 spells CASSLPGGKYEQYF. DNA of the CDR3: TGCGCCAGCAGCTTGCCAGGGGGAAAGTACGAGCAGTACTTC.

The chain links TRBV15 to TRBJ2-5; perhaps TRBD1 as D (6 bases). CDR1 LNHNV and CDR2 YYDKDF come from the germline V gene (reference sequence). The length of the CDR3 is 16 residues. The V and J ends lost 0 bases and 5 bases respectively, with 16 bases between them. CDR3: CATSRDRQAMGETQYF. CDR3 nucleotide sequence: TGTGCCACCAGCAGAGATCGACAGGCCATGGGGGAGACCCAGTACTTC.

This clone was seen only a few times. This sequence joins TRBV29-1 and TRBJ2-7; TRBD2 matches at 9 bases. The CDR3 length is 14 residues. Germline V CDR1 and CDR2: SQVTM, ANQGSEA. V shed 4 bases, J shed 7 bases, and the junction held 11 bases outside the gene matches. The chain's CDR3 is CSVALAREGLEQYF. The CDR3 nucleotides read TGCAGCGTTGCCCTGGCGCGGGAGGGTTTGGAGCAGTACTTC.

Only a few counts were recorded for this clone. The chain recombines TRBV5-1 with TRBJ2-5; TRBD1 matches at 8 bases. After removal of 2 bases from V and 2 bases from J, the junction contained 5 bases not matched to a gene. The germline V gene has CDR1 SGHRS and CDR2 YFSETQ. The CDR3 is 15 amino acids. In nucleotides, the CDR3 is TGCGCCAGCAGCTTCGGACAGGGCGGTCAAGAGACCCAGTACTTC. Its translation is CASSFGQGGQETQYF.

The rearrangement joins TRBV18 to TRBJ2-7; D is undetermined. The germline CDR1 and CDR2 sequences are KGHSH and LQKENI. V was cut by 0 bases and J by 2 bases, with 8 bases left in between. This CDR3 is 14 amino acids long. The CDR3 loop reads CASSPPQIPYEQYF. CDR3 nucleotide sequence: TGTGCCAGCTCACCACCGCAGATCCCCTACGAGCAGTACTTC. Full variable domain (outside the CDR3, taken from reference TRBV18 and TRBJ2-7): NAGVMQNPRHLVRRRGQEARLRCSPMKGHSHVYWYRQLPEEGLKFMVYLQKENIIDESGMPKERFSAEFPKEGPSILRIQQVVRGDSAAYFCASSPPQIPYEQYFGPGTRLTVT.

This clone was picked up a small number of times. The CDR3 DNA follows: TGTGCCACCCGAGGTACTGGAAACACCATATATTTT. This encodes CATRGTGNTIYF. The rearrangement uses TRBV10-3 and TRBJ1-3; D is ambiguous. Germline-derived CDR1 and CDR2 are ENHRY and SYGVKD. The CDR3 is 12 amino acids. V was cut by 10 bases and J by 2 bases, with 9 bases left in between.

The chain's CDR3 is CASSPDGHHSYGYTF. For the CDR3, the DNA is TGTGCCAGCAGCCCCGACGGACACCACTCCTATGGCTACACCTTC. The chain links TRBV7-6 to TRBJ1-2; weak D call: TRBD1 (5 bases). The CDR3 totals 15 residues. Deletions cut 5 bases from V and 4 bases from J, with 17 bases between. CDR1 is SGHVS, CDR2 FNYEAQ, per germline. The variable domain in full, with the rest retrieved from reference TRBV7-6 and TRBJ1-2, is GAGVSQSPRYKVTKRGQDVALRCDPISGHVSLYWYRQALGQGPEFLTYFNYEAQQDKSGLPNDRFSAERPEGSISTLTIQRTEQRDSAMYRCASSPDGHHSYGYTFGSGTRLTVV.

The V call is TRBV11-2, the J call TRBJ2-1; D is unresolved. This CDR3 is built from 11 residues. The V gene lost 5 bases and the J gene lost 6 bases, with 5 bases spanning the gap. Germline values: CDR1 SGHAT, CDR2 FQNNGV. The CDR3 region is CASSPLNEQFF. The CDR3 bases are TGTGCCAGCAGCCCCCTCAATGAGCAGTTCTTC. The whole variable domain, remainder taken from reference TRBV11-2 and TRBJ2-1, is EAGVAQSPRYKIIEKRQSVAFWCNPISGHATLYWYQQILGQGPKLLIQFQNNGVVDDSQLPKDRFSAERLKGVDSTLKIQPAKLEDSAVYLCASSPLNEQFFGPGTRLTVL.

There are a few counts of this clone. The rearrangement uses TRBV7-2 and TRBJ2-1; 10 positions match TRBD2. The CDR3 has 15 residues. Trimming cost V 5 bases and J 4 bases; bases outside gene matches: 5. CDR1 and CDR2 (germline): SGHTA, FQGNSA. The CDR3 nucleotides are TGTGCCAGCAGCCCAACTAGCGGGATTTACAATGAGCAGTTCTTC. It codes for CASSPTSGIYNEQFF.

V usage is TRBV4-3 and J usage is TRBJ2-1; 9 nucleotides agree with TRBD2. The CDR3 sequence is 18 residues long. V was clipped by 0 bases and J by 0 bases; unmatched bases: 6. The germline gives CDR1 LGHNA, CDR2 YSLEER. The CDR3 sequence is CASSQDHSGRVSYNEQFF. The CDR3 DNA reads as TGCGCCAGCAGCCAAGATCATAGCGGGAGAGTCTCCTACAATGAGCAGTTCTTC.

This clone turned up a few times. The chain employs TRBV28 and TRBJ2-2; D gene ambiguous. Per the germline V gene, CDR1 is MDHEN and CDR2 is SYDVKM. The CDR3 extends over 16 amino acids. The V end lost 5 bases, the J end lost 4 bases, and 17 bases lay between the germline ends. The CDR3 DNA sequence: TGTGCCAGCAGTAACTCCCGAGGATCGGGCACCGGGGAGCTGTTTTTT. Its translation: CASSNSRGSGTGELFF. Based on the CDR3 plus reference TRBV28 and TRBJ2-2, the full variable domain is DVKVTQSSRYLVKRTGEKVFLECVQDMDHENMFWYRQDPGLGLRLIYFSYDVKMKEKGDIPEGYSVSREKKERFSLILESASTNQTSMYLCASSNSRGSGTGELFFGEGSRLTVL.

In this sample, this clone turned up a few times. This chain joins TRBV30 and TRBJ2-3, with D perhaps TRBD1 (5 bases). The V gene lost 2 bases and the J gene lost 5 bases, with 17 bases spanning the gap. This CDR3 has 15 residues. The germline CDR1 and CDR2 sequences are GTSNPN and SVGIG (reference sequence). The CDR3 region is CAWSPPVGRVDTQYF. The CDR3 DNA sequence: TGTGCCTGGAGTCCCCCTGTGGGGCGCGTAGATACGCAGTATTTT.

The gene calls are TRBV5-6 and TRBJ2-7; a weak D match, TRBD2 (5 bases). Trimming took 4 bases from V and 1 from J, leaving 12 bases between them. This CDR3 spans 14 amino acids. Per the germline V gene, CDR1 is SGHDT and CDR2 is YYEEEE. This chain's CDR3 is CASSDTGVSYEQYF. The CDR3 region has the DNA TGTGCCAGCAGCGATACCGGGGTATCCTACGAGCAGTACTTC.